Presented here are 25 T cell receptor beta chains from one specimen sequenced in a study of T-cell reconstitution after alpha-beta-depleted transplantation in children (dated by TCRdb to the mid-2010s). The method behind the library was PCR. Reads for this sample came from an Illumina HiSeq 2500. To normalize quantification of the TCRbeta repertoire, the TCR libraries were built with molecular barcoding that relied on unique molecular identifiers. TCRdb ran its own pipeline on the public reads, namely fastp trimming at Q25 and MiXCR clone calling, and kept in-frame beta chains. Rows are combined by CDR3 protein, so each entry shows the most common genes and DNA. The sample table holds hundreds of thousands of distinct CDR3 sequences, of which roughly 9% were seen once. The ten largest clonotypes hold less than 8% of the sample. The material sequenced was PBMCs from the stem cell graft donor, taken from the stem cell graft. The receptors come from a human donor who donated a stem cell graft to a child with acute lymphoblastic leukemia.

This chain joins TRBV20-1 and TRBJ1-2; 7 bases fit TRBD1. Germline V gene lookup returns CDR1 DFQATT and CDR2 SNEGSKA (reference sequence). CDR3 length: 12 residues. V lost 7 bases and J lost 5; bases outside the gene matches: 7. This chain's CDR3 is CSGPTGLYGYTF. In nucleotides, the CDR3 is TGCAGTGGCCCGACAGGGTTATATGGCTACACCTTC.

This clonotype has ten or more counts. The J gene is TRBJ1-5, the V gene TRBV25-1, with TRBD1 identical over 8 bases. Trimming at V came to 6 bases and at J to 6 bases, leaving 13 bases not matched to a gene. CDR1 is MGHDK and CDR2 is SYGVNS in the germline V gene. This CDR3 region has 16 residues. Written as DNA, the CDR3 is TGTGCCAGCAGCAATTCACAGGGGGGGCTTGGTCAGCCCCAGCATTTT. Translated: CASSNSQGGLGQPQHF.

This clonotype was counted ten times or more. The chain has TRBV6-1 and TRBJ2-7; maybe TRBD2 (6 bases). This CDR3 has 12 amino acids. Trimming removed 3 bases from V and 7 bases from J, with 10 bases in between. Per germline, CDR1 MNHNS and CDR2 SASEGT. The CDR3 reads CASSDWGGEQYF. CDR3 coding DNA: TGTGCCAGCAGTGATTGGGGAGGAGAGCAGTACTTC.

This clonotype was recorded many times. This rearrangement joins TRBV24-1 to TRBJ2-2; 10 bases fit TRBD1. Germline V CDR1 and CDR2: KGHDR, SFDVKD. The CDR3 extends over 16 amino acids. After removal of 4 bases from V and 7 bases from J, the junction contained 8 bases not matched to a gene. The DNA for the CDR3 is TGTGCCACCAGTGAAACCGGACAGGGGGTAGACGGGGAGCTGTTTTTT. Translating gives CATSETGQGVDGELFF.

The CDR3, as DNA: TGTGCCAGCAGCTTGTTCTGGTCCGGGGGACTCTCTGAAGGAATGCGAGAGACCCAGTACTTC. The encoded protein is CASSLFWSGGLSEGMRETQYF. The chain joins TRBV11-2 to TRBJ2-5; possibly TRBD2 for D (6 bases). Trimming took 3 bases from V and 4 from J, leaving 33 bases between them. The CDR3 length is 21 residues. Germline CDR1 is SGHAT and CDR2 is FQNNGV.

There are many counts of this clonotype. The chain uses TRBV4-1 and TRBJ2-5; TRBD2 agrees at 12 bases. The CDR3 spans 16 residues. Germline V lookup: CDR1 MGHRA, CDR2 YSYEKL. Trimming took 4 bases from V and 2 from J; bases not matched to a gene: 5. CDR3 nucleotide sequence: TGCGCCAGCAGCCCGACTAGCGGGGGCCTACAAGAGACCCAGTACTTC. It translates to CASSPTSGGLQETQYF.

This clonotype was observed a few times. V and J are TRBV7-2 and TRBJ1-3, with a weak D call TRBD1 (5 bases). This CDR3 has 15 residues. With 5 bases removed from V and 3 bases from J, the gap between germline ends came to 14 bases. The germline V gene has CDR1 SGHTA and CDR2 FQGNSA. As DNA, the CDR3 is TGTGCCAGCAGCCCGGACGGGACGAGTGGAAACACCATATATTTT. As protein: CASSPDGTSGNTIYF. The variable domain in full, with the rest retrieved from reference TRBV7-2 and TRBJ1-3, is GAGVSQSPSNKVTEKGKDVELRCDPISGHTALYWYRQSLGQGLEFLIYFQGNSAPDKSGLPSDRFSAERTGGSVSTLTIQRTQQEDSAVYLCASSPDGTSGNTIYFGEGSWLTVV.

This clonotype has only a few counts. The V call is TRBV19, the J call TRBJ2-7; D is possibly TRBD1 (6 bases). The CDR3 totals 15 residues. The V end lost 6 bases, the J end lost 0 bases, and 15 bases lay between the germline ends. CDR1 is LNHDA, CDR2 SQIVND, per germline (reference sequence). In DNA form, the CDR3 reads TGTGCCAGTAGCCTGGGCAGGGGAAGCTCCTACGAGCAGTACTTC. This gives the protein CASSLGRGSSYEQYF.

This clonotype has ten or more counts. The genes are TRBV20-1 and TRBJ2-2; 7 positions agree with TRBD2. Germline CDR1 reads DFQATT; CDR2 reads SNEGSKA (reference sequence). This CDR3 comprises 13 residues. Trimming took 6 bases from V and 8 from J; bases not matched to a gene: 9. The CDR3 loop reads CSATRLAWGELFF. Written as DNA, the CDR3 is TGCAGTGCCACCCGACTAGCTTGGGGGGAGCTGTTTTTT.

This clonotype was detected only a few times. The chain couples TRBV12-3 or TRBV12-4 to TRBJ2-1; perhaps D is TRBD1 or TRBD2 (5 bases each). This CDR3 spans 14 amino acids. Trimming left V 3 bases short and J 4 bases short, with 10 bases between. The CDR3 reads CASSFSGPYNEQFF. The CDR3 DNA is TGTGCCAGCAGTTTTTCGGGGCCGTACAATGAGCAGTTCTTC.

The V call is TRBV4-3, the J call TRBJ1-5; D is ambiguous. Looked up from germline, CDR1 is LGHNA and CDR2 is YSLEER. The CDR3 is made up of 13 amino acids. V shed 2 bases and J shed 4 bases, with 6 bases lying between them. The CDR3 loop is CASSQQLNQPQHF. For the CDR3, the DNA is TGCGCCAGCAGCCAACAGTTGAATCAGCCCCAGCATTTT.

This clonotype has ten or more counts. The CDR3 loop is CSARDWVQGGDPGELFF. The CDR3, as DNA: TGCAGTGCTAGAGACTGGGTCCAGGGGGGCGACCCCGGGGAGCTGTTTTTT. The chain combines TRBV20-1 with TRBJ2-2; tentative D call: TRBD1 (7 bases). The V gene lost 0 bases and the J gene lost 6 bases, with 20 bases spanning the gap. The CDR3 runs 17 residues. Germline V gene sequence: CDR1 DFQATT, CDR2 SNEGSKA (reference sequence).

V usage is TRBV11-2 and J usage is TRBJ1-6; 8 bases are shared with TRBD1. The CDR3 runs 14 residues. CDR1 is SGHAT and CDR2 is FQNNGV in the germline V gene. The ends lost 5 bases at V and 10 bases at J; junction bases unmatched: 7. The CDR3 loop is CASSLAGGRSPLHF. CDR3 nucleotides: TGTGCCAGCAGCCTGGCAGGGGGCAGGTCACCCCTCCACTTT.

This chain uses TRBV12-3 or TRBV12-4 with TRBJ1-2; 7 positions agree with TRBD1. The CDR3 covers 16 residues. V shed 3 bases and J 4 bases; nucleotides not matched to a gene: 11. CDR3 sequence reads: CASSFFRGALGYGYTF. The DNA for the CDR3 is TGTGCCAGCAGTTTCTTCAGGGGGGCCCTAGGCTATGGCTACACCTTC.

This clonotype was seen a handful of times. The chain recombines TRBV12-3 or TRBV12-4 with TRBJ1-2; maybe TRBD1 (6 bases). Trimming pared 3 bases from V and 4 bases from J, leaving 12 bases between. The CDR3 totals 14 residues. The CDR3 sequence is CASSFGQGFYGYTF. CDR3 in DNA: TGTGCCAGCAGTTTTGGCCAGGGGTTCTATGGCTACACCTTC.

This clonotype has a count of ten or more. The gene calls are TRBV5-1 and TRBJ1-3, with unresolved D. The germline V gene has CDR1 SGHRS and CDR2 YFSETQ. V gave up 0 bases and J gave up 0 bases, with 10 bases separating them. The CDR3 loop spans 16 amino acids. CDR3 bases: TGCGCCAGCAGCTTGGACCTGACGGACTCTGGAAACACCATATATTTT. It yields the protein CASSLDLTDSGNTIYF.

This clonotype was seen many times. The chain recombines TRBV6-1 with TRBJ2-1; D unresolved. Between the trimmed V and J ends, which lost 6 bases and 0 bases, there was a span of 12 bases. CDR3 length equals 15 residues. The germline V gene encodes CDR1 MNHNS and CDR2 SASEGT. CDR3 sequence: CASRLSVSSYNEQFF. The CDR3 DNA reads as TGTGCCAGCAGACTTTCCGTGAGCTCCTACAATGAGCAGTTCTTC.

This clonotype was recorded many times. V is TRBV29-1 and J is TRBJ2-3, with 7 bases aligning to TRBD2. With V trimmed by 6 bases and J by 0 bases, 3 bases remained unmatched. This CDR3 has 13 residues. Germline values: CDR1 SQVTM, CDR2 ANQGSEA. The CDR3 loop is CSVGLSSTDTQYF. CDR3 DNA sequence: TGCAGCGTGGGACTAAGTAGCACAGATACGCAGTATTTT.

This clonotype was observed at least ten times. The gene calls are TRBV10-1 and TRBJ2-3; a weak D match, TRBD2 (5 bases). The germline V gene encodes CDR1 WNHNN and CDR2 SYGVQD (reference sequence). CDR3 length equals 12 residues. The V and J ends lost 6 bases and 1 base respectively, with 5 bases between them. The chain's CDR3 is CASSGGTDTQYF. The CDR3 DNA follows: TGCGCCAGCAGCGGGGGCACAGATACGCAGTATTTT.

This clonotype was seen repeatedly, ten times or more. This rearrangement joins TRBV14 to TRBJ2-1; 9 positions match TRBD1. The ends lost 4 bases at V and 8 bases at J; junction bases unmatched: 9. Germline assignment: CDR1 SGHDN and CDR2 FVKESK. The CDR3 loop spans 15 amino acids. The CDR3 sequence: CASSRSGTGMDEQFF. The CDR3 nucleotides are TGTGCCAGCAGCCGAAGCGGGACAGGGATGGATGAGCAGTTCTTC.

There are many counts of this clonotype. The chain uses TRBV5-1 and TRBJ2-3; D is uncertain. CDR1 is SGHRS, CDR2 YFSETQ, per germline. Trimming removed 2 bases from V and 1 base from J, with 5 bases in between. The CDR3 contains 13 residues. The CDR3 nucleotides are TGCGCCAGCAGCTTTCCTCGCACAGATACGCAGTATTTT. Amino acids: CASSFPRTDTQYF.

CDR3 region: CASSPTLRGGQGAGGYTF. Here the CDR3 DNA reads TGTGCCAGCAGCCCCACTCTTCGTGGGGGACAGGGGGCAGGCGGCTACACCTTC. V usage is TRBV11-2 and J usage is TRBJ1-2; 12 positions match TRBD1. Unmatched junction bases numbered 18, after V lost 5 bases and J lost 8 bases. The CDR3 extends over 18 amino acids. Germline V lookup: CDR1 SGHAT, CDR2 FQNNGV.

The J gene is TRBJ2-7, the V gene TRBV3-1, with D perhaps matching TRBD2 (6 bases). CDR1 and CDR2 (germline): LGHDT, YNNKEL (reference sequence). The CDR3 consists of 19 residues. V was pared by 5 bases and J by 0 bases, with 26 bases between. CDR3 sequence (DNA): TGTGCCAGCAGCTATGACTGGGGGGAGGAGATGACCAGCTCCTACGAGCAGTACTTC. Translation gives CASSYDWGEEMTSSYEQYF.

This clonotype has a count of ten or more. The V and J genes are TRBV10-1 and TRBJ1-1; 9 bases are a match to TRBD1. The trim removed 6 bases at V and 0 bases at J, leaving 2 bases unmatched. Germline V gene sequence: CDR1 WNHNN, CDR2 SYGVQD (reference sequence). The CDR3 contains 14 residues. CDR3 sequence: CASRGQGMNTEAFF. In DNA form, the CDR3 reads TGCGCCAGCAGAGGACAGGGGATGAACACTGAAGCTTTCTTT.

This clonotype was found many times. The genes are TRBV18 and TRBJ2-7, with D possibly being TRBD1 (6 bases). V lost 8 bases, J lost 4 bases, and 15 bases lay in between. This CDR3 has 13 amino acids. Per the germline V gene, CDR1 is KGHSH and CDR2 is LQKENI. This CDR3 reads CASSPQGRYEQYF. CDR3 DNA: TGTGCCAGCAGCCCACAGGGAAGGTACGAGCAGTACTTC.